One and the same sample provided the 10 T cell receptor beta chains below, sequenced in a study of OX40 agonist ivuxolimab in advanced cancers. Data came from immunoSEQ multiplex PCR; TCRdb stores just in-frame clones and leaves some out. This sample has over 55,000 clones, with approximately 90% found just once. Sequenced here: CD4+ or CD8+ T cells sorted from blood, sampled in a trial of the OX40 agonist ivuxolimab. Receptor source: an adult with an advanced solid tumor such as melanoma, head and neck, liver or kidney cancer.

The chain has TRBV11-3 and TRBJ1-1; possibly TRBD1 for D (5 bases). From germline, CDR1 is SGHNT and CDR2 YENEEA. Between the trimmed V and J ends, which lost 6 bases and 3 bases, there was a span of 17 bases. The CDR3 contains 15 residues. The CDR3 region has the DNA TGTGCCAGCAGGGTAGGTAGGGGCCGCCACACTGAAGCTTTCTTT. It encodes CASRVGRGRHTEAFF.

The V gene is TRBV7-2, the J gene TRBJ1-2; 7 bases map to TRBD1. Germline V gives CDR1 SGHTA, CDR2 FQGNSA. CDR3 length equals 15 residues. Germline trimming cut 2 bases from V and 4 bases from J; bases unmatched to any gene: 7. CDR3 in amino acids: CASSLQTGESYGYTF. The CDR3 nucleotides are TGTGCCAGCAGCTTACAAACAGGGGAGTCCTATGGCTACACCTTC.

The chain uses TRBV9 and TRBJ2-3; the match to TRBD2 covers 7 bases. There are 15 residues in the CDR3. V trimming: 0 bases; J trimming: 0 bases; junction bases outside the gene matches: 1. Per germline, CDR1 SGDLS and CDR2 YYNGEE. CDR3: CASSVGGGSTDTQYF. The DNA for the CDR3 is TGTGCCAGCAGCGTAGGCGGGGGTAGCACAGATACGCAGTATTTT.

This chain connects TRBV10-3 to TRBJ2-7, with D uncertain. Germline V lookup: CDR1 ENHRY, CDR2 SYGVKD. The CDR3 runs 16 residues. V lost 0 bases and J lost 2, with 14 bases in between. The CDR3 DNA reads as TGTGCCATCAGTGAGTCAAGGCTGATCCTCCCCTACGAGCAGTACTTC. As protein: CAISESRLILPYEQYF.

J is TRBJ1-1 and V is TRBV5-6; tentative D call: TRBD1 (5 bases). Germline CDR1 SGHDT, CDR2 YYEEEE. V gave up 0 bases and J gave up 6 bases, with 9 bases separating them. This CDR3 region has 13 residues. In nucleotides, the CDR3 is TGTGCCAGCAGCTTGGACAGGTTGGCTGAAGCTTTCTTT. Translation gives CASSLDRLAEAFF.

The V gene is TRBV28, the J gene TRBJ1-1, with D possibly matching TRBD1 (5 bases). CDR1 and CDR2 from the germline V gene are MDHEN and SYDVKM. V lost 1 base to trimming and J lost 3 bases, with 15 bases between them. The CDR3 spans 16 residues. The CDR3 reads CASSLYSGAGYTEAFF. The CDR3 DNA sequence: TGTGCCAGCAGTTTATATTCCGGGGCAGGGTACACTGAAGCTTTCTTT.

This chain joins TRBV5-1 and TRBJ2-1, with a weak D call TRBD2 (7 bases). The ends were cut back, 6 bases at V and 7 bases at J, with 23 bases in the middle. There are 16 residues in the CDR3. Germline CDR1 reads SGHRS; CDR2 reads YFSETQ. DNA of the CDR3: TGCGCCAGCATCCCGGGGTCTAGCGGAGGGGGGAATGAGCAGTTCTTC. This encodes CASIPGSSGGGNEQFF.

The chain has TRBV27 and TRBJ2-1; 7 nucleotides match TRBD2. The CDR3 is made up of 18 amino acids. V shed 3 bases, J shed 3 bases, and the junction held 14 bases outside the gene matches. The germline V gene encodes CDR1 MNHEY and CDR2 SMNVEV (reference sequence). CDR3 nucleotides: TGTGCCAGCAGTTTTGGTGGGAGGGCCATACCAAACTACAATGAGCAGTTCTTC. Translation: CASSFGGRAIPNYNEQFF.

The chain combines TRBV6-5 with TRBJ2-5, with 10 positions matching TRBD1. The J call may be wrong; the DNA end is better matched by TRBJ2-7. The CDR3 runs 14 residues. The germline gives CDR1 MNHEY, CDR2 SVGAGI. CDR3 region: CASIPGQGNHEQYF. The CDR3 bases are TGTGCCAGCATCCCGGGACAGGGGAACCACGAGCAGTACTTC.

This rearrangement joins TRBV7-9 to TRBJ2-3; TRBD2 is a possible D gene (7 bases). There are 13 residues in the CDR3. Per germline, CDR1 SEHNR and CDR2 FQNEAQ (reference sequence). Trimming shortened V by 8 bases and J by 0 bases, and 9 bases separated the two germline ends. The CDR3 here is CASAGASTDTQYF. The CDR3 DNA reads as TGTGCCAGCGCGGGGGCTAGCACAGATACGCAGTATTTT. Combining the CDR3 with reference TRBV7-9 and TRBJ2-3 gives the whole variable domain DTGVSQNPRHKITKRGQNVTFRCDPISEHNRLYWYRQTLGQGPEFLTYFQNEAQLEKSRLLSDRFSAERPKGSFSTLEIQRTEQGDSAMYLCASAGASTDTQYFGPGTRLTVL.